This entry describes one T cell receptor (beta chain). Its antigen is not identified. The data originate from a study of cytomegalovirus exposure and HLA in healthy donors. Study observations and caveats: Later analysis associated a missense DCLRE1C variant with TCR beta V- and J-gene trimming. High sensitivity and specificity were reportedly achieved when the classifier diagnosed cytomegalovirus status. A few V segments could not be told apart, such as TRBV6-2 and TRBV6-3, and were left out. Fewer N-insertions (relative to the approximately 670-donor mean) were reportedly seen in an Asian-associated ancestry cluster in a later analysis.

Both 60 Vbeta primers and 13 Jbeta primers went into the PCR. The table came from immunoSEQ multiplex PCR; TCRdb's copy has only in-frame clones and leaves some out. This sample carries around 150,000 clones, 60% to 80% of them seen once, and the ten largest clones take around an eighth. CDR3 length equals 12 residues. Germline CDR1 reads SGHRS; CDR2 reads YFSETQ. The V end was cut by 3 bases, the J end by 1 base, with 4 bases between. This TCR was recovered from a man between 45 and 60 years old in good health and CMV-seropositive. The V gene is TRBV5-1, the J gene TRBJ1-1, with D hard to call. Sequencing used PBMCs. CDR3 region: CASSSGNTEAFF. CDR3 DNA sequence: TGCGCCAGCAGCTCGGGGAACACTGAAGCTTTCTTT.